This T cell receptor (beta chain) was sequenced during a study of blood T cell repertoires in COVID-19. This table comes from immunoSEQ multiplex PCR, and its TCRdb copy is limited to in-frame clones, with some not included. The table lists approximately 300,000 clones, around nine tenths of them singletons, with 3% to 5% in the top ten. A word on this clone: Other DNA sequences within the sample encode an identical CDR3.

The CDR3 runs to 14 residues. V was trimmed by 2 bases and J by 0 bases, leaving 5 bases between them. The germline V gene has CDR1 SNHLY and CDR2 FYNNEI. The specimen sequenced was PBMCs or T cells enriched from blood (not recorded which). The chain recombines TRBV2 with TRBJ1-5; D unclear. The TCR originated in a woman younger than 45 who had been exposed to COVID-19. The CDR3 region is CASSETYSNQPQHF. In DNA, the CDR3 is TGTGCCAGCAGTGAAACTTATAGCAATCAGCCCCAGCATTTT.